These T cell receptor beta chains were read from a single sample in a study of CD8 T cells in ankylosing spondylitis. TCRdb redid the calling of the 5' RACE reads with MiXCR, one entry per CDR3 protein. The sample lists 230,000 or so distinct CDR3 sequences; 18% were seen once. Sequencing input: blood, either unsorted or a sorted T cell fraction (not recorded which). The source of these receptors is a male donor with ankylosing spondylitis or in good health (not recorded which). Both conserved end residues are part of each CDR3. A D gene is named only where the DNA matches it firmly. Size tells how often a clone was seen (once, few, many) or the class of an expanded clone, and some rows leave it out.

d_gene: .
j_gene: TRBJ2-1
v_gene: TRBV6-5
abundance: few
CDR3nt: TGTGCCAGCAGTTACTCGGCGGGTTATGAGCAGTTCTTC
CDR3aa: CASSYSAGYEQFF

d_gene: .
j_gene: TRBJ2-5
v_gene: TRBV30
abundance: .
CDR3nt: TGTGCCTGGAGTGTTGGCGACAGCGAGACCCAGTACTTC
CDR3aa: CAWSVGDSETQYF

d_gene: .
j_gene: TRBJ2-1
v_gene: TRBV4-2
abundance: .
CDR3nt: TGTGCCAGCAGCCAAAACTGGGGTGAGCAGTTCTTC
CDR3aa: CASSQNWGEQFF

d_gene: .
j_gene: TRBJ1-1
v_gene: TRBV12-3/TRBV12-4
abundance: few
CDR3nt: TGTGCCAGCACCCTTGCTGGGGTCATGAACACTGAAGCTTTCTTT
CDR3aa: CASTLAGVMNTEAFF

d_gene: .
j_gene: TRBJ2-7
v_gene: TRBV12-3/TRBV12-4
abundance: .
CDR3nt: TGTGCCAGCACCTCGGCTCTGGAGTCCTACGAGCAGTACTTC
CDR3aa: CASTSALESYEQYF

d_gene: .
j_gene: TRBJ1-2
v_gene: TRBV6-5
abundance: few
CDR3nt: TGTGCCAGCAGTTACTCAACGCCGCATAACTATGGCTACACCTTC
CDR3aa: CASSYSTPHNYGYTF

d_gene: .
j_gene: TRBJ1-1
v_gene: TRBV6-5
abundance: few
CDR3nt: TGTGCCAGCAGTTATAGGCAGGGTTATCGGTTCACTGAAGCTTTCTTT
CDR3aa: CASSYRQGYRFTEAFF

d_gene: TRBD2
j_gene: TRBJ2-7
v_gene: TRBV9
abundance: .
CDR3nt: TGTGCCAGCAGCCCAATCGTTCTAGGGACTAGTCACTACGAGCAGTACTTC
CDR3aa: CASSPIVLGTSHYEQYF

d_gene: .
j_gene: TRBJ2-7
v_gene: TRBV7-9
abundance: few
CDR3nt: TGTGCCAGCCGTCACAGGGATTACTACGAGCAGTACTTC
CDR3aa: CASRHRDYYEQYF

d_gene: TRBD1
j_gene: TRBJ2-5
v_gene: TRBV6-5
abundance: few
CDR3nt: TGTGCCAGCAGTTGTGATTGCCGGGACAGACACAGGGAGACCCAGTACTTC
CDR3aa: CASSCDCRDRHRETQYF

d_gene: .
j_gene: TRBJ2-7
v_gene: TRBV6-6
abundance: .
CDR3nt: TGTGCCAGCCGACGGGACTTTGACTACGAGCAGTACTTC
CDR3aa: CASRRDFDYEQYF

d_gene: .
j_gene: TRBJ2-7
v_gene: TRBV7-3
abundance: .
CDR3nt: TGTGCCAGCAGCTTAAATGGCTGGAGCGAGCAGTACTTC
CDR3aa: CASSLNGWSEQYF

d_gene: .
j_gene: TRBJ2-1
v_gene: TRBV12-3/TRBV12-4
abundance: .
CDR3nt: TGTGCCAGCAGTTTGGATCGCGGGATCGGCTTGAATGAGCAGTTCTTC
CDR3aa: CASSLDRGIGLNEQFF

d_gene: .
j_gene: TRBJ2-3
v_gene: TRBV9
abundance: many
CDR3nt: TGTGCCAGCAGCGTAGACGGGACTCCCGCAGATACGCAGTATTTT
CDR3aa: CASSVDGTPADTQYF

d_gene: TRBD2
j_gene: TRBJ2-2
v_gene: TRBV10-3
abundance: few
CDR3nt: TGTGCCATCAGAATTATACCAGCGGGAGGGCCTCACACCGGGGAGCTGTTTTTT
CDR3aa: CAIRIIPAGGPHTGELFF

d_gene: .
j_gene: TRBJ2-2
v_gene: TRBV18
abundance: .
CDR3nt: TGTGCCAGCTCACCACTGACAGGATATGCCGGGGAGCTGTTTTTT
CDR3aa: CASSPLTGYAGELFF

d_gene: .
j_gene: TRBJ2-6
v_gene: TRBV12-3/TRBV12-4
abundance: few
CDR3nt: TGTGCCAGCAGTTCCCCTTGGGGCTTTCAGTCCGGGGCCAACGTCCTGACTTTC
CDR3aa: CASSSPWGFQSGANVLTF

d_gene: TRBD2
j_gene: TRBJ2-1
v_gene: TRBV7-8
abundance: .
CDR3nt: TGTGCCAGCAGCTTGCTTAGCGAGCGGGAGTTGAATGAGCAGTTCTTC
CDR3aa: CASSLLSERELNEQFF

d_gene: .
j_gene: TRBJ2-3
v_gene: TRBV9
abundance: few
CDR3nt: TGTGCCAGCAGCGTAGCAGGGGCGGGAGATACGCAGTATTTT
CDR3aa: CASSVAGAGDTQYF

d_gene: TRBD2
j_gene: TRBJ2-1
v_gene: TRBV3-1
abundance: many
CDR3nt: TGTGCCAGCAGCCACGTGGCTAGCGGGAGCGGTGAGCAGTTCTTC
CDR3aa: CASSHVASGSGEQFF